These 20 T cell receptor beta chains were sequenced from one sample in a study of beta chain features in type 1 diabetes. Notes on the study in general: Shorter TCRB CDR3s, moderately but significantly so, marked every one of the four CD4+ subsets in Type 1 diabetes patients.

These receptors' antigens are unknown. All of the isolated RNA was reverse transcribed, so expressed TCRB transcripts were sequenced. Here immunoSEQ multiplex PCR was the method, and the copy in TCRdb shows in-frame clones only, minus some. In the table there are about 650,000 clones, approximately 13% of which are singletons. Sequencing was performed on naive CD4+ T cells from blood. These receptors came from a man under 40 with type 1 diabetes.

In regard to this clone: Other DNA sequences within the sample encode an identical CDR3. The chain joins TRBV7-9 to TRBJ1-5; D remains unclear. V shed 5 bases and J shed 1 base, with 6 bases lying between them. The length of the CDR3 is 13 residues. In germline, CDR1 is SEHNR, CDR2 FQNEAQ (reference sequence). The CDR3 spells CASSLQSNQPQHF. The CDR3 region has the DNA TGTGCCAGCAGCCTACAGAGCAATCAGCCCCAGCATTTT.

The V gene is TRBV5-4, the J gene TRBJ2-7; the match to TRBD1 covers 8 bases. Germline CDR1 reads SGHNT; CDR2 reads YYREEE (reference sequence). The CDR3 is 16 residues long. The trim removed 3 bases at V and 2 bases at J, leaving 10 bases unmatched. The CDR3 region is CASSSSSGQVPYEQYF. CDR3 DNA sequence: TGTGCCAGCAGCTCATCGTCGGGACAGGTCCCCTACGAGCAGTACTTC. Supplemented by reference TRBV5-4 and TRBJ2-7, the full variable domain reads ETGVTQSPTHLIKTRGQQVTLRCSSQSGHNTVSWYQQALGQGPQFIFQYYREEENGRGNFPPRFSGLQFPNYSSELNVNALELDDSALYLCASSSSSGQVPYEQYFGPGTRLTVT.

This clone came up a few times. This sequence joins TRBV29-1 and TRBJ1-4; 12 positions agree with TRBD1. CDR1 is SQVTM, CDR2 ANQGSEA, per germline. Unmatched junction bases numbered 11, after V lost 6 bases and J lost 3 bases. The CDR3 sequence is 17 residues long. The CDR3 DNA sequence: TGCAGCGTCGGAGGACCGGGACAGGGGGCGCCTAATGAAAAACTGTTTTTT. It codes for CSVGGPGQGAPNEKLFF. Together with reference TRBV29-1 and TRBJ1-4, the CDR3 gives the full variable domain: SAVISQKPSRDICQRGTSLTIQCQVDSQVTMMFWYRQQPGQSLTLIATANQGSEATYESGFVIDKFPISRPNLTFSTLTVSNMSPEDSSIYLCSVGGPGQGAPNEKLFFGSGTQLSVL.

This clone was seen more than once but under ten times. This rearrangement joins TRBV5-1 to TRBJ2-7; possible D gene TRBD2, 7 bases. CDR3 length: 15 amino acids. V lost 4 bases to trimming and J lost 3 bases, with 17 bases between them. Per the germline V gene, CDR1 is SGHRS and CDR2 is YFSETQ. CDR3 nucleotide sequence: TGCGCCAGCAGCCCAAGGGGGGGAACTCTCTACGAGCAGTACTTC. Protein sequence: CASSPRGGTLYEQYF. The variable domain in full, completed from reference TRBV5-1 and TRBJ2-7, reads KAGVTQTPRYLIKTRGQQVTLSCSPISGHRSVSWYQQTPGQGLQFLFEYFSETQRNKGNFPGRFSGRQFSNSRSEMNVSTLELGDSALYLCASSPRGGTLYEQYFGPGTRLTVT.

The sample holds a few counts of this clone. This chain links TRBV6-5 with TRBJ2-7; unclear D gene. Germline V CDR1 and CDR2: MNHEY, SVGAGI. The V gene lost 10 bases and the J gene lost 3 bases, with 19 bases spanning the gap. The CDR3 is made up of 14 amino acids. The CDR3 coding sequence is TGTGCCACTCACAAACGGGCAGGATACTACGAGCAGTACTTC. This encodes CATHKRAGYYEQYF.

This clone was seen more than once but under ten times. The CDR3 DNA follows: TGTGCCAGCAGCTTAGACCTAAGCTCTGGAAACACCATATATTTT. It specifies CASSLDLSSGNTIYF. V and J are TRBV7-9 and TRBJ1-3; no firm D call. Germline V gene sequence: CDR1 SEHNR, CDR2 FQNEAQ (reference sequence). This CDR3 has 15 amino acids. V was pared by 1 base and J by 0 bases, with 7 bases between.

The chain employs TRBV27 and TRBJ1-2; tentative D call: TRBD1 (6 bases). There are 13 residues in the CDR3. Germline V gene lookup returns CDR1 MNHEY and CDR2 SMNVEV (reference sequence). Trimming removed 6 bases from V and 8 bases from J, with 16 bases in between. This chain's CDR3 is CASSNQQGSGYTF. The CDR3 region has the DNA TGTGCCAGCAGCAATCAACAGGGTAGCGGCTACACCTTC.

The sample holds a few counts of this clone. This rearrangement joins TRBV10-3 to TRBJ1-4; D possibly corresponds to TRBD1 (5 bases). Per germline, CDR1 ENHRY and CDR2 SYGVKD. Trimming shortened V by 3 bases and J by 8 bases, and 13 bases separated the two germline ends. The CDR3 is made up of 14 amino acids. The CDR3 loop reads CAISDQQGNEKLFF. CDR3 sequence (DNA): TGTGCCATCAGTGACCAGCAGGGAAACGAAAAACTGTTTTTT.

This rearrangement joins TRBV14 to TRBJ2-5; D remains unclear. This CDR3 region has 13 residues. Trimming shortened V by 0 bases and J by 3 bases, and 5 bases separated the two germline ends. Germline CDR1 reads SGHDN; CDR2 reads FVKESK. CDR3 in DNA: TGTGCCAGCAGCCAAGAAACAGAAGAGACCCAGTACTTC. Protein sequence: CASSQETEETQYF.

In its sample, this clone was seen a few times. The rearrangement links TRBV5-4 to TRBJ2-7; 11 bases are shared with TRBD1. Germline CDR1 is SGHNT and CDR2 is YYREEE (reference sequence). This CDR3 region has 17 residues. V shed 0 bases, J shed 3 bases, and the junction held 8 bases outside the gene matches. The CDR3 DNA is TGTGCCAGCAGCTTGGCCCTAACCGGGACAGGGGGCTACGAGCAGTACTTC. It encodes CASSLALTGTGGYEQYF. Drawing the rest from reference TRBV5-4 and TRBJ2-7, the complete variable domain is ETGVTQSPTHLIKTRGQQVTLRCSSQSGHNTVSWYQQALGQGPQFIFQYYREEENGRGNFPPRFSGLQFPNYSSELNVNALELDDSALYLCASSLALTGTGGYEQYFGPGTRLTVT.

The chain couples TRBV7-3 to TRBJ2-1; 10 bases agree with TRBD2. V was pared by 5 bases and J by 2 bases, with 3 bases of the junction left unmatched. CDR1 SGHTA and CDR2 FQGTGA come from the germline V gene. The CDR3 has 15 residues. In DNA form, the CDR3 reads TGTGCCAGCAGCGCCGGACTAGCGGCCTACAATGAGCAGTTCTTC. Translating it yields CASSAGLAAYNEQFF. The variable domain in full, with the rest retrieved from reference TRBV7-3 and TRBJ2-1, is GAGVSQTPSNKVTEKGKYVELRCDPISGHTALYWYRQSLGQGPEFLIYFQGTGAADDSGLPNDRFFAVRPEGSVSTLKIQRTERGDSAVYLCASSAGLAAYNEQFFGPGTRLTVL.

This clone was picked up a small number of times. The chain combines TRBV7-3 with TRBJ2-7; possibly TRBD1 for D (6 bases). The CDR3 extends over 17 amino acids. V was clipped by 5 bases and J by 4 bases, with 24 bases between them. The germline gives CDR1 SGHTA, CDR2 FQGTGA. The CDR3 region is CASSPNTGSTENYEQYF. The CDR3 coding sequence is TGTGCCAGCAGCCCGAATACAGGGAGTACGGAGAATTACGAGCAGTACTTC.

CDR3 nucleotide sequence: TGTGCCAGCAGCCTGGGTCCCACCGGGGAGCTGTTTTTT. Protein: CASSLGPTGELFF. The V call is TRBV14, the J call TRBJ2-2; D unresolved. V was cut by 4 bases and J by 4 bases, with 7 bases left in between. Germline CDR1 is SGHDN and CDR2 is FVKESK. This CDR3 contains 13 residues.

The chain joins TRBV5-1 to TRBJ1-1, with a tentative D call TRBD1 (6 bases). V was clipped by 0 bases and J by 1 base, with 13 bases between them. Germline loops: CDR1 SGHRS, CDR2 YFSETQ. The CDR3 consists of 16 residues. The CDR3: CASSLEAGDRNTEAFF. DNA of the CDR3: TGCGCCAGCAGCTTGGAGGCAGGGGATAGGAACACTGAAGCTTTCTTT.

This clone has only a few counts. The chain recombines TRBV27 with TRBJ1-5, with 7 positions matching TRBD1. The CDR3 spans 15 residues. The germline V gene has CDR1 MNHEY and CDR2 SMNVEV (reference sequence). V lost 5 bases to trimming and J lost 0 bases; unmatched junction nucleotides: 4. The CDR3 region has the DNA TGTGCCAGCAGTGACAGGGAATATAGCAATCAGCCCCAGCATTTT. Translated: CASSDREYSNQPQHF.

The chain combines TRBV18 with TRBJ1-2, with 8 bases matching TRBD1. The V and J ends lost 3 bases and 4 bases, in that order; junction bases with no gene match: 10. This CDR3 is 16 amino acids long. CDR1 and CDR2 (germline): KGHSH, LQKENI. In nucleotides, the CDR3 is TGTGCCAGCTCACCTAACCCCGGACAGGGAATCTATGGCTACACCTTC. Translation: CASSPNPGQGIYGYTF. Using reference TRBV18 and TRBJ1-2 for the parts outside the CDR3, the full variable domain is NAGVMQNPRHLVRRRGQEARLRCSPMKGHSHVYWYRQLPEEGLKFMVYLQKENIIDESGMPKERFSAEFPKEGPSILRIQQVVRGDSAAYFCASSPNPGQGIYGYTFGSGTRLTVV.

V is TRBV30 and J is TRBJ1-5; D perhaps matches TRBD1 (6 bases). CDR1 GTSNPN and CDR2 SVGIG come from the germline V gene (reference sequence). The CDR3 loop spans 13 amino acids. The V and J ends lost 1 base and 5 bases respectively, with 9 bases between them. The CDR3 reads CAWSGQGHQPQHF. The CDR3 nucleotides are TGTGCCTGGAGTGGGCAGGGGCATCAGCCCCAGCATTTT.

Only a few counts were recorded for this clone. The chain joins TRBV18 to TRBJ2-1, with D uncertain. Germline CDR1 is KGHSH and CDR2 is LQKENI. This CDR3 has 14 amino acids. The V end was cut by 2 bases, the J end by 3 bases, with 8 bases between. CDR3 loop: CASSPVDGYNEQFF. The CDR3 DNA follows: TGTGCCAGCTCACCAGTGGACGGCTACAATGAGCAGTTCTTC.

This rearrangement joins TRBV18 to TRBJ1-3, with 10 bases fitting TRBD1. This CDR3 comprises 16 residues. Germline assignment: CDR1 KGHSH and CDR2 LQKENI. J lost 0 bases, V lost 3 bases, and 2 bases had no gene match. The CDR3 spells CASSPGTGVSGNTIYF. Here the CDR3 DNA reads TGTGCCAGCTCACCCGGGACAGGGGTCTCTGGAAACACCATATATTTT. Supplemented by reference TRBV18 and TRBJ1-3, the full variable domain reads NAGVMQNPRHLVRRRGQEARLRCSPMKGHSHVYWYRQLPEEGLKFMVYLQKENIIDESGMPKERFSAEFPKEGPSILRIQQVVRGDSAAYFCASSPGTGVSGNTIYFGEGSWLTVV.

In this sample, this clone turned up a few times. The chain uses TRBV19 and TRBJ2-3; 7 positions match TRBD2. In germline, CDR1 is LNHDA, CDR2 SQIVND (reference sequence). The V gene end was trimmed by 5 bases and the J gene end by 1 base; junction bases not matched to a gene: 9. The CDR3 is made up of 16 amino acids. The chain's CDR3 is CASSPRTSSGTDTQYF. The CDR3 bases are TGTGCCAGTAGTCCCCGGACTAGTTCGGGCACAGATACGCAGTATTTT.